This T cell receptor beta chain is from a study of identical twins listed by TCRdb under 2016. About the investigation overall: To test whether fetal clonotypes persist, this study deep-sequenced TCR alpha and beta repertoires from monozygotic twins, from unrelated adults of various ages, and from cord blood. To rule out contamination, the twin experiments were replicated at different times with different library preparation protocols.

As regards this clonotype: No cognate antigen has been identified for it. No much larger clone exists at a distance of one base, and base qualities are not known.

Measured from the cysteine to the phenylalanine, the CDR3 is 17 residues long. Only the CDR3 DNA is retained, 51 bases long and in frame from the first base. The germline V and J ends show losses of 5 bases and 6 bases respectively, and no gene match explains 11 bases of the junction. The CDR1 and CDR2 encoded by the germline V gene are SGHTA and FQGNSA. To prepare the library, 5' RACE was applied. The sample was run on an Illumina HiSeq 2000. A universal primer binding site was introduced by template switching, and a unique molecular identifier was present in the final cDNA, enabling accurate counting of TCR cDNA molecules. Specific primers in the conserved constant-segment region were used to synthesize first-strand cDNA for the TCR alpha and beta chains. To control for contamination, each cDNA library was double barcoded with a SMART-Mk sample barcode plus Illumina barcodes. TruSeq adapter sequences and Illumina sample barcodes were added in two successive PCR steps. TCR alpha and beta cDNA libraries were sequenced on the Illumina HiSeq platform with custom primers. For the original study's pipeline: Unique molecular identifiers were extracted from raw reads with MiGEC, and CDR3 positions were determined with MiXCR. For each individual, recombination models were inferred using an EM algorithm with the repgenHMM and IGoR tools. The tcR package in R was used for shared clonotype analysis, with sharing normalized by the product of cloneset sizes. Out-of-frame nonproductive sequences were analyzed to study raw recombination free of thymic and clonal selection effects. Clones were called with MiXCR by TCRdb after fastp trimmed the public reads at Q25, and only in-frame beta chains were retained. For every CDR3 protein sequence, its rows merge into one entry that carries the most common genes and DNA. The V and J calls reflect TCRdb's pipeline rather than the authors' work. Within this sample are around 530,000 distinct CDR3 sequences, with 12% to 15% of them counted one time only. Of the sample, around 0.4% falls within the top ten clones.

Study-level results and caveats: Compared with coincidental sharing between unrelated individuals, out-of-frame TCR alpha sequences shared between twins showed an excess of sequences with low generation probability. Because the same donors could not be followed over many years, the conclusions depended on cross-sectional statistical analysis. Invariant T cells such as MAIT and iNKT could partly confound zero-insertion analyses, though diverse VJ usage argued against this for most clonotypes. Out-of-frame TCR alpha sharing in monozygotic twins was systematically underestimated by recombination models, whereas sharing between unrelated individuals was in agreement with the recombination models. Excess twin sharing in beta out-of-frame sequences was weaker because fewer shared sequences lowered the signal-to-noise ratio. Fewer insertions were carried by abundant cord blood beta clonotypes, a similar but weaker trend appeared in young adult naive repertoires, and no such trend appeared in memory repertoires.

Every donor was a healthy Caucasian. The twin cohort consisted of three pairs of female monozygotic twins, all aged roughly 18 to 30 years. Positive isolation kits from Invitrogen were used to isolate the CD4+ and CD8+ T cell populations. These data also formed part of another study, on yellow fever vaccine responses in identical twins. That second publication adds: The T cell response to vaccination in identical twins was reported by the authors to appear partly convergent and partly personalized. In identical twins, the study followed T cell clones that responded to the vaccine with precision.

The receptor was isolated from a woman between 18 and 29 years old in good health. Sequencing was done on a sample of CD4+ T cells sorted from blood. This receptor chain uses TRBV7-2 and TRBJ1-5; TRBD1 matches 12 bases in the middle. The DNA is TGTGCCAGCAGCAAACCTCAAGGGACAGGGGGCAGTCAGCCCCAGCATTTT. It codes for CASSKPQGTGGSQPQHF.